This T cell receptor beta chain was identified during a study of T cells expressing NK-cell markers. Study context: According to the study, TCR beta repertoires originated from sorted CD3+CD56+NKG2C+, CD3+CD56+NKG2C- and CD3+CD56-NKG2C+ T cells. Seven sequenced donors out of eight were HCMV-seropositive, one seronegative.

With regard to this clonotype: Its cognate antigen is unknown.

Regarding the study as a whole: Expanded NKG2C+ T cell clones had unclear HCMV specificity.

Synthesis of TCR beta cDNA relied on 5'RACE template switching carrying UMIs. TCRdb reprocessed the 5' RACE reads, keeping one entry per CDR3 protein, no DNA. This table holds around 100,000 distinct CDR3 sequences. The sequenced material came from blood T cells: a sorted CD56 or NKG2C T cell subset, CD4+ or CD8+ T cells, or bulk PBMC T cells (not recorded which). The sequence was obtained from a woman between 18 and 70 years old in good health.

CDR3 loop: CASSQVSGYPYEQYF. The J gene is TRBJ2-7, the V gene TRBV3-1; without DNA, the TCRdb call of TRBD1 cannot be checked. The CDR3 runs 15 residues. CDR1 and CDR2 (germline): LGHDT, YNNKEL (reference sequence).